Below are 27 T cell receptor beta chains sequenced from a single sample in a study of shared clonotypes between healthy human individuals. Data came from immunoSEQ multiplex PCR; TCRdb stores just in-frame clones and leaves some out. The sample includes some 2,000,000 clones, more than 90% of them seen just once. Specimen: naive CD4+ T cells sorted from blood. Subset here: CD45RA+ positively selected. These receptors came from a man aged 18 to 29 in good health.

The V and J genes are TRBV11-2 and TRBJ1-1, with a weak D call TRBD1 (6 bases). The germline V and J ends were trimmed by 9 bases and 5 bases, with 31 bases remaining between them. This CDR3 region has 18 residues. The germline V gene has CDR1 SGHAT and CDR2 FQNNGV. Here the CDR3 reads CASKLSFGGGREKTEAFF. The CDR3 region has the DNA TGTGCCAGTAAGCTTAGTTTTGGAGGGGGGAGGGAAAAAACTGAAGCTTTCTTT.

The genes are TRBV2 and TRBJ2-2; 9 nucleotides agree with TRBD2. The CDR3 is 13 residues long. Trimming took 7 bases from V and 7 from J; bases not matched to a gene: 4. Germline V CDR1 and CDR2: SNHLY, FYNNEI. The CDR3 DNA reads TGTGCCAGCATGGGACTAGCTATCGGGGAGCTGTTTTTT. Protein product: CASMGLAIGELFF.

This chain connects TRBV19 to TRBJ1-2; perhaps TRBD1 as D (5 bases). CDR1 is LNHDA and CDR2 is SQIVND in the germline V gene (reference sequence). Trimming removed 3 bases at V and 4 bases at J, with 15 bases between. This CDR3 has 15 residues. The CDR3 spells CASSIFRDGSYGYTF. The CDR3 DNA follows: TGTGCCAGTAGTATCTTTAGGGACGGCAGCTATGGCTACACCTTC.

This rearrangement joins TRBV9 to TRBJ2-2; 7 bases align to TRBD2. Germline CDR1 SGDLS, CDR2 YYNGEE. With V trimmed by 8 bases and J by 5 bases, 15 bases remained unmatched. The CDR3 consists of 16 residues. For the CDR3, the DNA is TGTGCCAGTTTAGCGGGCCCACCCGCGGGTACCGGGGAGCTGTTTTTT. Protein product: CASLAGPPAGTGELFF.

The chain links TRBV10-3 to TRBJ2-3; 14 positions match TRBD2. The CDR3 runs 16 residues. Germline CDR1 reads ENHRY; CDR2 reads SYGVKD. The J segment lost 3 bases and the V segment lost 6 bases, leaving 5 bases of the junction unmatched. The CDR3 loop is CAIRARTSGGTDTQYF. The CDR3 coding sequence is TGTGCCATCAGGGCCCGGACTAGCGGGGGGACAGATACGCAGTATTTT.

This chain connects TRBV4-2 to TRBJ1-5, with 7 bases matching TRBD1. The J segment lost 3 bases and the V segment lost 0 bases, leaving 5 bases of the junction unmatched. Germline CDR1 and CDR2: LGHNA and YNFKEQ. This CDR3 has 16 amino acids. The CDR3 spells CASSQEYRGLNQPQHF. The CDR3 DNA reads as TGTGCCAGCAGCCAAGAGTACAGGGGCCTCAATCAGCCCCAGCATTTT.

The rearrangement links TRBV20-1 to TRBJ1-2; D gene ambiguous. Trimming took 2 bases from V and 6 from J, leaving 7 bases between them. Germline lookup yields CDR1 DFQATT and CDR2 SNEGSKA (reference sequence). The CDR3 runs to 11 residues. The CDR3 loop is CSARPADGYTF. The CDR3 DNA sequence: TGCAGTGCTAGACCGGCGGATGGCTACACCTTC.

This clone has a single count. The genes are TRBV5-1 and TRBJ1-4; perhaps TRBD1 as D (5 bases). Looked up from germline, CDR1 is SGHRS and CDR2 is YFSETQ. V shed 4 bases and J shed 5 bases, with 15 bases lying between them. The CDR3 is made up of 15 amino acids. CDR3 sequence (DNA): TGCGCCAGCAGCATCCAGGGATCAGGGAATGAAAAACTGTTTTTT. Amino acids: CASSIQGSGNEKLFF.

A word on this clone: Distinct nucleotide sequences in the sample also encode this CDR3. This chain joins TRBV2 and TRBJ1-5; tentatively, D is TRBD1 (5 bases). Germline CDR1 SNHLY, CDR2 FYNNEI. Trimming stripped 7 bases from V and 2 bases from J, with 12 bases between. This CDR3 spans 14 amino acids. CDR3 DNA sequence: TGTGCCAGCACCGGTGGGGGGGGCAATCAGCCCCAGCATTTT. It encodes CASTGGGGNQPQHF.

The chain links TRBV5-1 to TRBJ2-3; D is possibly TRBD1 (5 bases). The germline CDR1 and CDR2 sequences are SGHRS and YFSETQ. Trimming removed 3 bases at V and 0 bases at J, with 8 bases between. There are 14 residues in the CDR3. CDR3 nucleotide sequence: TGCGCCAGCAGCTACAGGTCTAGCACAGATACGCAGTATTTT. Its translation is CASSYRSSTDTQYF. The whole variable domain, filled in from reference TRBV5-1 and TRBJ2-3, reads KAGVTQTPRYLIKTRGQQVTLSCSPISGHRSVSWYQQTPGQGLQFLFEYFSETQRNKGNFPGRFSGRQFSNSRSEMNVSTLELGDSALYLCASSYRSSTDTQYFGPGTRLTVL.

The chain recombines TRBV29-1 with TRBJ2-3, with no clear D. Trimming pared 4 bases from V and 8 bases from J, leaving 19 bases between. The CDR3 loop spans 14 amino acids. Germline CDR1 and CDR2: SQVTM and ANQGSEA. This CDR3 reads CSVGASSSPATQYF. The CDR3 bases are TGCAGCGTTGGGGCTAGTTCTTCACCCGCTACGCAGTATTTT.

The genes are TRBV7-8 and TRBJ2-5, with TRBD1 as a possible D gene (6 bases). CDR3 size: 15 residues. The germline V and J ends were trimmed by 4 bases and 1 base, with 13 bases remaining between them. Germline V lookup: CDR1 SGHVS, CDR2 FQNEAQ. The CDR3 DNA sequence: TGTGCCAGCAGCTCCGTTCGGGACATCCAAGAGACCCAGTACTTC. Protein sequence: CASSSVRDIQETQYF.

The chain uses TRBV27 and TRBJ1-4; no clear D. CDR1 and CDR2 from the germline V gene are MNHEY and SMNVEV (reference sequence). The CDR3 is 20 amino acids. The ends were cut back, 5 bases at V and 4 bases at J, with 29 bases in the middle. The CDR3 DNA is TGTGCCAGCAGTCGATACCCAGCGGGTAGGGCCCCGCCGTTTAATGAAAAACTGTTTTTT. Protein product: CASSRYPAGRAPPFNEKLFF.

Details on this clone: Other nucleotide sequences from this sample produce the same CDR3. V usage is TRBV7-2 and J usage is TRBJ2-4; D ambiguous. Trimming left V 1 base short and J 8 bases short, with 3 bases between. The germline CDR1 and CDR2 sequences are SGHTA and FQGNSA. The CDR3 spans 11 residues. The CDR3 is CASSLVDIQYF. The CDR3 nucleotides read TGTGCCAGCAGCTTAGTTGACATTCAGTACTTC.

This clone was detected once. The rearrangement joins TRBV18 to TRBJ2-2, with TRBD2 matching 8 bases. Germline V gene sequence: CDR1 KGHSH, CDR2 LQKENI. V shed 4 bases, J shed 6 bases, and the junction held 10 bases outside the gene matches. CDR3 length: 16 amino acids. The CDR3 sequence is CASSLLLAGLAGELFF. The CDR3 DNA follows: TGTGCCAGCTCACTTCTATTAGCGGGATTGGCCGGGGAGCTGTTTTTT.

In the case of this clone: The sample carries other DNA sequences with the same CDR3. The V call is TRBV29-1, the J call TRBJ1-2; 9 nucleotides match TRBD1. CDR1 and CDR2 (germline): SQVTM, ANQGSEA. This CDR3 spans 11 amino acids. After removal of 6 bases from V and 6 bases from J, the junction contained 2 bases not matched to a gene. As DNA, the CDR3 is TGCAGCGTAACAGGGGGCGATGGCTACACCTTC. This codes for CSVTGGDGYTF.

CDR3 coding DNA: TGTGCCAGCAGTCTGGGGGAGGGAAAACTGTTTTTT. Encoded protein: CASSLGEGKLFF. J is TRBJ1-4 and V is TRBV27, with D maybe TRBD1 (5 bases). Trimming took off 5 bases at V and 10 bases at J, with 11 bases between the two ends. Germline lookup yields CDR1 MNHEY and CDR2 SMNVEV (reference sequence). CDR3 length equals 12 residues.

V gene TRBV6-5 combines with J gene TRBJ2-6; D ambiguous. CDR3 size: 16 residues. Germline CDR1 is MNHEY and CDR2 is SVGAGI. Deletions cut 0 bases from V and 2 bases from J, with 8 bases between. CDR3 nucleotides: TGTGCCAGCAGTTACTCGATTTTAGCTGGGGCCAACGTCCTGACTTTC. This codes for CASSYSILAGANVLTF.

This chain uses TRBV4-2 with TRBJ2-3; 8 bases line up with TRBD2. Germline trimming cut 4 bases from V and 2 bases from J; bases unmatched to any gene: 17. From germline, CDR1 is LGHNA and CDR2 YNFKEQ. This CDR3 has 19 residues. For the CDR3, the DNA is TGTGCCAGCAGCCCAAACTCTCCGGGGGGGCCTAGGGTCACAGATACGCAGTATTTT. Translation gives CASSPNSPGGPRVTDTQYF.

V and J are TRBV10-3 and TRBJ2-7, with D unresolved. CDR1 is ENHRY and CDR2 is SYGVKD in the germline V gene. The CDR3 has 16 amino acids. Trimming pared 4 bases from V and 6 bases from J, leaving 22 bases between. The chain's CDR3 is CAISGSSEYRRLEQYF. In nucleotides, the CDR3 is TGTGCCATCAGTGGAAGCTCCGAGTATCGTCGGCTCGAGCAGTACTTC.

In the case of this clone: Other DNA variants within this sample encode the same CDR3. V usage is TRBV9 and J usage is TRBJ1-1; 7 bases map to TRBD1. Germline assignment: CDR1 SGDLS and CDR2 YYNGEE. The CDR3 spans 15 residues. J lost 1 base, V lost 0 bases, and 3 bases had no gene match. CDR3: CASSVGGQANTEAFF. The CDR3 DNA follows: TGTGCCAGCAGCGTAGGCGGACAGGCGAACACTGAAGCTTTCTTT.

The rearrangement uses TRBV9 and TRBJ2-5, with TRBD2 matching 15 bases. The trim removed 4 bases at V and 5 bases at J, leaving 15 bases unmatched. This CDR3 is 19 amino acids long. Germline V gene lookup returns CDR1 SGDLS and CDR2 YYNGEE. This CDR3 is CASSYKGTSGGTPRETQYF. In DNA form, the CDR3 reads TGTGCCAGCAGCTACAAAGGGACTAGCGGGGGGACTCCCCGTGAGACCCAGTACTTC.

The V gene is TRBV5-3, the J gene TRBJ2-7; 8 positions match TRBD1. TRBV5-3 belongs to the ORF category, with a function that is uncertain. V shed 2 bases, J shed 3 bases, and the junction held 4 bases outside the gene matches. This CDR3 spans 14 amino acids. Here the CDR3 DNA reads TGTGCCAGAAGCTTCCACAGGGGGAACTACGAGCAGTACTTC. Its protein product is CARSFHRGNYEQYF.

The chain links TRBV7-2 to TRBJ2-5; D unclear. Trimming took off 5 bases at V and 0 bases at J, with 7 bases between the two ends. This CDR3 has 13 residues. CDR1 and CDR2 (germline): SGHTA, FQGNSA. The CDR3 sequence: CASSLGYQETQYF. CDR3 in DNA: TGTGCCAGCAGCCTAGGGTACCAAGAGACCCAGTACTTC.

This rearrangement joins TRBV5-4 to TRBJ1-1, with TRBD1 identical over 7 bases. The CDR3 length is 15 residues. Germline CDR1 and CDR2: SGHNT and YYREEE (reference sequence). V lost 5 bases and J lost 1; bases outside the gene matches: 8. This CDR3 reads CASRGGTATNTEAFF. DNA for the CDR3: TGTGCCAGCAGGGGCGGGACAGCGACGAACACTGAAGCTTTCTTT.

The chain uses TRBV6-5 and TRBJ1-2, with D maybe TRBD1 (5 bases). Germline-derived CDR1 and CDR2 are MNHEY and SVGAGI. Trimming shortened V by 6 bases and J by 6 bases, and 20 bases separated the two germline ends. CDR3 length: 15 amino acids. In nucleotides, the CDR3 is TGTGCCAGCAGGGTCGCCCTAGGGAGAGGGGATGGCTACACCTTC. The encoded protein is CASRVALGRGDGYTF.

This clone was observed once. J is TRBJ2-7 and V is TRBV7-2, with 13 bases identical to TRBD2. V shed 4 bases, J shed 6 bases, and the junction held 6 bases outside the gene matches. This CDR3 region has 15 residues. The V gene's germline CDR1 is SGHTA and CDR2 FQGNSA. The CDR3 DNA reads as TGTGCCAGCAGCTCCATCGGACTAGCGGGAGCCGAGCAGTACTTC. Residues: CASSSIGLAGAEQYF.